One and the same sample provided the 9 T cell receptor beta chains below, sequenced in a study of blood T cell repertoires in COVID-19. Sequencing was performed with immunoSEQ multiplex PCR; in TCRdb, only in-frame clones are kept and a portion is missing. The sample shows 200,000 or so clones, 80% to 90% of them seen only once. Specimen: PBMCs or T cells enriched from blood (not recorded which). The receptor source for this set is a man aged 30-40 years in a cohort exposed to, infected with or recovered from COVID-19 (not recorded which).

The rearrangement links TRBV27 to TRBJ1-2; a possible D gene is TRBD1 (5 bases). Germline-derived CDR1 and CDR2 are MNHEY and SMNVEV (reference sequence). CDR3 size: 15 residues. Deletions cut 4 bases from V and 1 base from J, with 13 bases between. CDR3 loop: CASSSPGQGNYGYTF. The CDR3 DNA reads TGTGCCAGCAGTTCACCAGGGCAGGGTAACTATGGCTACACCTTC.

The gene calls are TRBV5-1 and TRBJ2-3; 10 bases match TRBD1. CDR1 SGHRS and CDR2 YFSETQ come from the germline V gene. The CDR3 contains 18 residues. V shed 3 bases, J shed 2 bases, and the junction held 12 bases outside the gene matches. CDR3 coding DNA: TGCGCCAGCAGCTCTCCTGACAGGGGGCTAGGAGTCACAGATACGCAGTATTTT. Translated: CASSSPDRGLGVTDTQYF.

This clone was recorded a few times. CDR3 nucleotide sequence: TGTGCCAGCAGCGTAGGACGACTCCTAAGCCGTACAGATACGCAGTATTTT. Translating gives CASSVGRLLSRTDTQYF. This chain connects TRBV9 to TRBJ2-3; D remains ambiguous. Trimming removed 0 bases from V and 3 bases from J, with 17 bases in between. The CDR3 extends over 17 amino acids. The germline V gene encodes CDR1 SGDLS and CDR2 YYNGEE.

The J gene is TRBJ2-7, the V gene TRBV6-1; a possible D gene is TRBD1 (6 bases). Trimming cost V 1 base and J 0 bases, with 7 bases left between them. This CDR3 has 14 residues. The germline CDR1 and CDR2 sequences are MNHNS and SASEGT. The CDR3 DNA reads as TGTGCCAGCAGTGAAGGGACAGCCTCCTACGAGCAGTACTTC. Translation gives CASSEGTASYEQYF.

V usage is TRBV28 and J usage is TRBJ2-5; TRBD1 matches at 11 bases. With 5 bases clipped from V and 5 bases from J, the junction kept 4 bases outside the gene matches. The CDR3 is 14 residues long. Germline V gene sequence: CDR1 MDHEN, CDR2 SYDVKM. In DNA, the CDR3 is TGTGCCAGCAGTGGACAGGGGGCGAGGGAGACCCAGTACTTC. It translates to CASSGQGARETQYF.

The genes are TRBV5-1 and TRBJ2-5; 10 bases fit TRBD2. Looked up from germline, CDR1 is SGHRS and CDR2 is YFSETQ. V gave up 4 bases and J gave up 3 bases; unmatched junction bases: 3. The CDR3 loop spans 14 amino acids. The CDR3 sequence: CASSPGLAKETQYF. The CDR3, as DNA: TGCGCCAGCAGCCCGGGACTAGCGAAAGAGACCCAGTACTTC.

The chain uses TRBV14 and TRBJ2-5, with TRBD2 matching over 7 bases. Germline V lookup: CDR1 SGHDN, CDR2 FVKESK. V lost 1 base, J lost 2 bases, and 1 base stayed unmatched. The CDR3 totals 14 residues. This chain's CDR3 is CASSQAAGQETQYF. Written as DNA, the CDR3 is TGTGCCAGCAGCCAAGCAGCGGGACAAGAGACCCAGTACTTC.

The count of this clone is one. V usage is TRBV5-1 and J usage is TRBJ2-1, with a weak D call TRBD2 (6 bases). CDR3 length: 15 residues. The germline gives CDR1 SGHRS, CDR2 YFSETQ. V was shortened by 3 bases and J by 0 bases, with 10 bases between the two germline ends. The CDR3 nucleotides read TGCGCCAGCAGCTCCCGGGACTCCTCCTACAATGAGCAGTTCTTC. It yields the protein CASSSRDSSYNEQFF.

This clone was detected only once. This chain connects TRBV5-1 to TRBJ1-2; 8 positions agree with TRBD1. V shed 3 bases and J 4 bases; nucleotides not matched to a gene: 8. CDR3 size: 15 residues. Germline V gene sequence: CDR1 SGHRS, CDR2 YFSETQ. The DNA of the CDR3 is TGCGCCAGCAGCTCAATGACAGGGGCCGGCTATGGCTACACCTTC. Translation gives CASSSMTGAGYGYTF. The whole variable domain, filled in from reference TRBV5-1 and TRBJ1-2, reads KAGVTQTPRYLIKTRGQQVTLSCSPISGHRSVSWYQQTPGQGLQFLFEYFSETQRNKGNFPGRFSGRQFSNSRSEMNVSTLELGDSALYLCASSSMTGAGYGYTFGSGTRLTVV.